This TCR beta chain was found in a study of T cells in Graves' hyperthyroidism and ophthalmopathy. Study-level findings and limits: Clonotypes that were expanded in thyroid above 0.001 mostly appeared in blood too.

The CDR3 is made up of 17 amino acids. Trimming cost V 0 bases and J 0 bases; bases outside gene matches: 5. Germline assignment: CDR1 DFQATT and CDR2 SNEGSKA (reference sequence). Absence of ophthalmopathy progression within 18 months defined stable Graves' hyperthyroidism. For this clonotype: The antigen remains unidentified.

TCR beta CDR3 region amplification was performed from RNA transcripts. HTBI primers were used for first-round RT-PCR of the TCR CDR3. Via MiXCR, TCRdb re-called the multiplex PCR reads, giving one row per CDR3 protein. The sample lists about 400,000 distinct CDR3 sequences, 14% to 15% occurring once. The sequence was collected from a woman in her 30s with Graves' hyperthyroidism. Sequencing input: blood. This rearrangement joins TRBV20-1 to TRBJ2-6, with 7 bases matching TRBD1. In DNA, the CDR3 is TGCAGTGCTAGAGAGGGGACAGAGTTCTCTGGGGCCAACGTCCTGACTTTC. It is translated as CSAREGTEFSGANVLTF.